The next 5 T cell receptor beta chains were all read from a single sample in a study of T-cell memory formation after mild COVID-19. TCRdb re-called the 5' RACE reads with MiXCR, one entry per CDR3 protein. The sample consists of approximately 150,000 distinct CDR3 sequences, roughly 15% of them appearing once. Sequenced: PBMCs or a T cell subset sorted from them (not recorded which). The receptors were gathered from an adult woman who had mild COVID-19 (a few samples of this study predate the infection). Cell type and time point are not known.

The sample holds a few counts of this clonotype. J is TRBJ2-3 and V is TRBV13, with D possibly called TRBD1 or TRBD2 (5 bases each). Trimming removed 5 bases at V and 1 base at J, with 7 bases between. Germline V gene sequence: CDR1 PRHDT, CDR2 FYEKMQ (reference sequence). The CDR3 length is 13 residues. Here the CDR3 DNA reads TGTGCCAGCAGCGGGACGGGCACAGATACGCAGTATTTT. Encoded protein: CASSGTGTDTQYF.

This clonotype occurred a few times. The CDR3 loop reads CSARDRDGFSYEQYF. In DNA, the CDR3 is TGCAGTGCTAGAGATAGGGATGGCTTCTCCTACGAGCAGTACTTC. The V call is TRBV20-1, the J call TRBJ2-7; no firm D call. The V end lost 0 bases, the J end lost 0 bases, and 12 bases lay between the germline ends. The CDR3 has 15 residues. The germline CDR1 and CDR2 sequences are DFQATT and SNEGSKA (reference sequence).

Concerning this clonotype itself: At one of its ends the junction is not consistent with the germline gene, which may arise from a read error. The V and J genes are TRBV30 and TRBJ2-2; perhaps TRBD1 as D (5 bases). The CDR3 runs 14 residues. In germline, CDR1 is GTSNPN, CDR2 SVGIG (reference sequence). The CDR3 loop reads CAWDYSQGSGELFF. The CDR3 DNA follows: TGCGCCTGGGATTACTCCCAGGGTTCCGGGGAGCTGTTTTTT.

This clonotype was seen more than once but under ten times. V gene TRBV4-2 combines with J gene TRBJ2-7; TRBD2 aligns across 7 bases. The length of the CDR3 is 15 residues. Trimming at V came to 4 bases and at J to 0 bases, leaving 6 bases not matched to a gene. CDR1 LGHNA and CDR2 YNFKEQ come from the germline V gene. The CDR3 sequence: CASSRGGSSSYEQYF. CDR3 coding DNA: TGTGCCAGCAGCCGGGGCGGGAGCTCCTCCTACGAGCAGTACTTC.

The chain is built from TRBV5-1 and TRBJ1-1; unclear D gene. In germline, CDR1 is SGHRS, CDR2 YFSETQ. The ends were cut back, 0 bases at V and 4 bases at J, with 10 bases in the middle. CDR3 length: 14 amino acids. The CDR3 DNA is TGCGCCAGCAGCTTGGGTGACATTCCCACTGAAGCTTTCTTT. As protein: CASSLGDIPTEAFF.